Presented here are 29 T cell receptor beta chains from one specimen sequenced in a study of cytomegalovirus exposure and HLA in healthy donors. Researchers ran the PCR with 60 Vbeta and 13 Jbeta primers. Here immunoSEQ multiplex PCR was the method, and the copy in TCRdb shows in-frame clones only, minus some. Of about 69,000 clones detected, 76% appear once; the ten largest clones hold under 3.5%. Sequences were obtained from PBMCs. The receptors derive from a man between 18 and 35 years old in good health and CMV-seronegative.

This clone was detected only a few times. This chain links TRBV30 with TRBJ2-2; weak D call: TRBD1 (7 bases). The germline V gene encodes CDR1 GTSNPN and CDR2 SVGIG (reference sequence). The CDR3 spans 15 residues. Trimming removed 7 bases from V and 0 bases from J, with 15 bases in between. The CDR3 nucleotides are TGTGCCTCCCCCAGGGGGGCGTCGAACACCGGGGAGCTGTTTTTT. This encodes CASPRGASNTGELFF.

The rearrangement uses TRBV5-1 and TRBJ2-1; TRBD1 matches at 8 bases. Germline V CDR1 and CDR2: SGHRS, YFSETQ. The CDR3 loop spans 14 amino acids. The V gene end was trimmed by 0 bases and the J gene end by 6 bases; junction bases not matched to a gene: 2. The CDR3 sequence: CASSLDRGVNEQFF. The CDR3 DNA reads TGCGCCAGCAGCTTGGACAGGGGGGTCAATGAGCAGTTCTTC.

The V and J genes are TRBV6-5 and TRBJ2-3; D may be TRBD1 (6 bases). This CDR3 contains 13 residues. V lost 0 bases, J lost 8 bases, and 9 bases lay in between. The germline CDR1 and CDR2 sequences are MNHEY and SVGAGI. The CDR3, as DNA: TGTGCCAGCAGTTACTCGGACAGAGGTACGCAGTATTTT. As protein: CASSYSDRGTQYF.

The CDR3 is CASSYGFRRGSYEQYF. The CDR3 DNA reads TGTGCCAGCAGTTACGGATTCCGAAGAGGGAGCTACGAGCAGTACTTC. The chain is built from TRBV6-5 and TRBJ2-7; a possible D gene is TRBD2 (5 bases). CDR3 length: 16 amino acids. Trimming pared 2 bases from V and 3 bases from J, leaving 17 bases between. From germline, CDR1 is MNHEY and CDR2 SVGAGI.

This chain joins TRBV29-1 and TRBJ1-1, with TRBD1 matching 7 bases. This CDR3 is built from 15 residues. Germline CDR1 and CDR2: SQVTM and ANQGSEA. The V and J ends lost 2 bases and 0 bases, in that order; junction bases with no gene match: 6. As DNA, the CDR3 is TGCAGCGTTGAACTTTCCGGGACAGTGAACACTGAAGCTTTCTTT. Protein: CSVELSGTVNTEAFF.

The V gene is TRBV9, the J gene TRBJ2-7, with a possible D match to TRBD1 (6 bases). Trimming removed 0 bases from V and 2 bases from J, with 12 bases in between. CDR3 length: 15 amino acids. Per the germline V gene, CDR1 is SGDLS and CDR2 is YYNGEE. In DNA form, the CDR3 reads TGTGCCAGCAGCGTAGAAGGACAGATCCCCTACGAGCAGTACTTC. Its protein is CASSVEGQIPYEQYF. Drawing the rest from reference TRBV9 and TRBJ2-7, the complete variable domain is DSGVTQTPKHLITATGQRVTLRCSPRSGDLSVYWYQQSLDQGLQFLIQYYNGEERAKGNILERFSAQQFPDLHSELNLSSLELGDSALYFCASSVEGQIPYEQYFGPGTRLTVT.

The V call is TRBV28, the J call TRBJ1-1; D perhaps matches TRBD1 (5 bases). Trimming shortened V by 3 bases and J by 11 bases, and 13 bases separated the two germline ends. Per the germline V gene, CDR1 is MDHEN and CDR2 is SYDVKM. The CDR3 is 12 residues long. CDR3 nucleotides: TGTGCCAGCAGTTTCCTCAGGGTCGGGGCTTTCTTT. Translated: CASSFLRVGAFF.

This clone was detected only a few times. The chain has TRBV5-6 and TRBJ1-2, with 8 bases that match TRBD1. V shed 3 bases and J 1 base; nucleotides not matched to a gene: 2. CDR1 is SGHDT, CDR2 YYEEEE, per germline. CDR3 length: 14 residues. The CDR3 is CASSSDRGNYGYTF. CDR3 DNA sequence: TGTGCCAGCAGCTCCGACAGGGGTAACTATGGCTACACCTTC.

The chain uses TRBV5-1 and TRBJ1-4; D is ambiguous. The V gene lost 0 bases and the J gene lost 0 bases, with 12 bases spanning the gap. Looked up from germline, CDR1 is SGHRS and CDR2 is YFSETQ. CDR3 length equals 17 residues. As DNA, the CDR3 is TGCGCCAGCAGCTTGGCTGGAGGAATTGCAACTAATGAAAAACTGTTTTTT. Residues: CASSLAGGIATNEKLFF.

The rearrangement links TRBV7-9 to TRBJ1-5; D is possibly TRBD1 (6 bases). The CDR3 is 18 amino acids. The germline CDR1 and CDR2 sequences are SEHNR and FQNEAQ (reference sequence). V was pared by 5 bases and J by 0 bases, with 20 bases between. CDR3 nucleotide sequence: TGTGCCAGCAGCCTTAGTAGGGGAGGGGGGAATAGCAATCAGCCCCAGCATTTT. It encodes CASSLSRGGGNSNQPQHF.

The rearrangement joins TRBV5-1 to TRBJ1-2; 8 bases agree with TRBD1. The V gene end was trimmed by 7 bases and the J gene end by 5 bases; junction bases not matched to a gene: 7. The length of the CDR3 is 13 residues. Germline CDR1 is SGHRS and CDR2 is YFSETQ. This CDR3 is CASQPGGRYGYTF. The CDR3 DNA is TGCGCCAGCCAACCAGGGGGCCGGTATGGCTACACCTTC.

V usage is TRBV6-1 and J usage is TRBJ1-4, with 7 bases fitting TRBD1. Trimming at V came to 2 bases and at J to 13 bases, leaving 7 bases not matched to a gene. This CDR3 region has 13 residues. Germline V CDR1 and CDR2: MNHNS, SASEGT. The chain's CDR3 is CASSESGTERLFF. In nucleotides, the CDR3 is TGTGCCAGCAGTGAATCGGGGACAGAGCGACTGTTTTTT.

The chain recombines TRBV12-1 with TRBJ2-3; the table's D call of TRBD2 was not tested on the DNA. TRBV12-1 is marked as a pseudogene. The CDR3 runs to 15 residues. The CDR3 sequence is CASSIRTSLPYTQYF. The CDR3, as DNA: TGTGCCAGCAGCATTAGGACTAGCTTACCTTATACGCAGTATTTT.

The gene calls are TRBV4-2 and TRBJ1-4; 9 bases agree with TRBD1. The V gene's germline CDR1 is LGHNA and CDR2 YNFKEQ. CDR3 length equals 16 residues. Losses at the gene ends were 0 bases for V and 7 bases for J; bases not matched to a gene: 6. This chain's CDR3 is CASSQDFQGQGEKLFF. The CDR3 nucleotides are TGTGCCAGCAGCCAAGATTTCCAGGGACAGGGTGAAAAACTGTTTTTT.

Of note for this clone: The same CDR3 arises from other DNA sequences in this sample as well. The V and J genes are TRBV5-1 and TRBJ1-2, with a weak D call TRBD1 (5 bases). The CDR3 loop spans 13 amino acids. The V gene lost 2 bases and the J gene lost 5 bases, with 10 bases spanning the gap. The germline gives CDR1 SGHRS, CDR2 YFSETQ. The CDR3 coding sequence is TGCGCCAGCAGCTTTGGGGGGGGGTATGGCTACACCTTC. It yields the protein CASSFGGGYGYTF.

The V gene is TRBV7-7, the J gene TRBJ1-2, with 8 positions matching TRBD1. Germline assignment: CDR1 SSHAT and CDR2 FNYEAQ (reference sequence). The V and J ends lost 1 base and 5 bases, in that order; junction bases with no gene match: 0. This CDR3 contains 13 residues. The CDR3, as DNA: TGTGCCAGCAGCTTAGGGACAGGGTATGGCTACACCTTC. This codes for CASSLGTGYGYTF. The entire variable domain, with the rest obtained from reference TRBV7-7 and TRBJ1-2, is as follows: GAGVSQSPRYKVTKRGQDVTLRCDPISSHATLYWYQQALGQGPEFLTYFNYEAQPDKSGLPSDRFSAERPEGSISTLTIQRTEQRDSAMYRCASSLGTGYGYTFGSGTRLTVV.

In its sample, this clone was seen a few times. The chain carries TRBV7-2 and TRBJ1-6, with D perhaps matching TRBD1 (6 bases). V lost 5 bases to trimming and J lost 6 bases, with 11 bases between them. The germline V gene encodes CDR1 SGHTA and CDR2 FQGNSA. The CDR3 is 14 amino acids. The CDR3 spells CASSQAGVNSPLHF. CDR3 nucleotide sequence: TGTGCCAGCAGCCAGGCAGGGGTTAATTCACCCCTCCACTTT.

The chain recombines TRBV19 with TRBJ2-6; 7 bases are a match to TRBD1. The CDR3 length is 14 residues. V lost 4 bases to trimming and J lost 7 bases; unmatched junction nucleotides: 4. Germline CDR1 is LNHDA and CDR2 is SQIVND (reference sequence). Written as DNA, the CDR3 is TGTGCCAGTAGTAAGACAGGGAGTGCCAACGTCCTGACTTTC. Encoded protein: CASSKTGSANVLTF. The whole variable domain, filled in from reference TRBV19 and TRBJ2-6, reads DGGITQSPKYLFRKEGQNVTLSCEQNLNHDAMYWYRQDPGQGLRLIYYSQIVNDFQKGDIAEGYSVSREKKESFPLTVTSAQKNPTAFYLCASSKTGSANVLTFGAGSRLTVL.

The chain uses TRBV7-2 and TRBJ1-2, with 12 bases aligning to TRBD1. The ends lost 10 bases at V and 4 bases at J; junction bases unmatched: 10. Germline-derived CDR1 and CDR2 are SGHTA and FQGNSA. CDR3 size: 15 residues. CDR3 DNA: TGTGCCACCCGAACCGGGACAGGGGGCCCCTATGGCTACACCTTC. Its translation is CATRTGTGGPYGYTF.

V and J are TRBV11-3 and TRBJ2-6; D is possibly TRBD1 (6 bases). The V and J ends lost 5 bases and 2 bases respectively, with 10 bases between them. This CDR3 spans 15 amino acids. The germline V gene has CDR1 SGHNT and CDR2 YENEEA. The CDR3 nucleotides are TGTGCCAGCAGCGAAGGGGGAACTGGGGCCAACGTCCTGACTTTC. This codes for CASSEGGTGANVLTF.

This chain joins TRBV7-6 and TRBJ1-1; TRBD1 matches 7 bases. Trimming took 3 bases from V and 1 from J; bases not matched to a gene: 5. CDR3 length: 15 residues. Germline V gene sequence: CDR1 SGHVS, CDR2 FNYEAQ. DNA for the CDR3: TGTGCCAGCAGCTTCACGGGACAGAGGAACACTGAAGCTTTCTTT. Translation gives CASSFTGQRNTEAFF.

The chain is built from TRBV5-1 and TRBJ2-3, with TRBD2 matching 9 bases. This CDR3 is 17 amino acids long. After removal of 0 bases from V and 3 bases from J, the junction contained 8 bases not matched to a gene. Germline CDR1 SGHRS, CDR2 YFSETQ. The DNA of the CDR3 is TGCGCCAGCAGCTTGGCCTTGCGGGGGGGCCTTACAGATACGCAGTATTTT. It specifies CASSLALRGGLTDTQYF.

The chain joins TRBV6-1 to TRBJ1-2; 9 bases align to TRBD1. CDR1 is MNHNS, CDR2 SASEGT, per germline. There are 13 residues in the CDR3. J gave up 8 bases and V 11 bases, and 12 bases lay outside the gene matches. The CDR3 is CAGRTGVVEGYTF. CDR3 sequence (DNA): TGTGCCGGTCGGACAGGGGTCGTAGAGGGCTACACCTTC.

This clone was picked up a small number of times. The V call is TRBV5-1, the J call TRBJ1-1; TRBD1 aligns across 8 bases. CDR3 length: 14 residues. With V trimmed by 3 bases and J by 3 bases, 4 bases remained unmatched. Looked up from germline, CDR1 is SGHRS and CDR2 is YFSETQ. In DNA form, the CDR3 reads TGCGCCAGCAGCTCCGGGACAGGATACACTGAAGCTTTCTTT. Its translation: CASSSGTGYTEAFF.

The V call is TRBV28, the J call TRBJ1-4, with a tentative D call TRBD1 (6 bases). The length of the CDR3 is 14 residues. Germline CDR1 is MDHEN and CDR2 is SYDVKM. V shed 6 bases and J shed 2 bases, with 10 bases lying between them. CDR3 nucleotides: TGTGCCAGCAGGGAGGGGGGGACTAATGAAAAACTGTTTTTT. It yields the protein CASREGGTNEKLFF.

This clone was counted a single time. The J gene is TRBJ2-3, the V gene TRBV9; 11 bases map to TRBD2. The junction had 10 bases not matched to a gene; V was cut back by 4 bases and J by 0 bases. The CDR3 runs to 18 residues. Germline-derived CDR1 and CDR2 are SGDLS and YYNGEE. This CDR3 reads CASSQAPGLAASTDTQYF. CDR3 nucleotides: TGTGCCAGCAGCCAAGCTCCGGGACTAGCGGCTAGCACAGATACGCAGTATTTT.

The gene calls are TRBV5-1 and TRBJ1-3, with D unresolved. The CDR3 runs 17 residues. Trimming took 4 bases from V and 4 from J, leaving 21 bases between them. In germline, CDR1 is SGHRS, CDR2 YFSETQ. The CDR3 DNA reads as TGCGCCAGCAGCCCCTCGGGATGGCAGGCCAGGGGAAACACCATATATTTT. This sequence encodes CASSPSGWQARGNTIYF.

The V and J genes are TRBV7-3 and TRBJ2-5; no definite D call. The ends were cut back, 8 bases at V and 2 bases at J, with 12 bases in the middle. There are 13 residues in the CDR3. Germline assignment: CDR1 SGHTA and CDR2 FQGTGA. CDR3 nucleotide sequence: TGTGCCAGCTCCCGAGGCAATCAAGAGACCCAGTACTTC. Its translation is CASSRGNQETQYF.

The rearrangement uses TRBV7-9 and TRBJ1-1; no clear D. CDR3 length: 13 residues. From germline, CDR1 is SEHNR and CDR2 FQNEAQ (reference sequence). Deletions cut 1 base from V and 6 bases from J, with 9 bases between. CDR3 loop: CASSLGGLAEAFF. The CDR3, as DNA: TGTGCCAGCAGCTTAGGCGGGCTAGCTGAAGCTTTCTTT.